A few counts support the clone carrying this TCR beta chain. Its antigen is unknown. The identical CDR3 is also encoded by other nucleotide sequences in the sample. This specimen belongs to a study of cytomegalovirus exposure and HLA in healthy donors. Study results and limitations: It was confirmed in vitro that a few of the CMV-associated chains were specific for CMV antigens. First-cohort TCR clusters were later found to tend to co-occur in the roughly 130 validation repertoires. Some TCR beta chains (about 180 of them) were listed as cytomegalovirus-associated.

Donors came from a validation cohort of 95 to 150 subjects, distinct from the first 666-subject cohort. Looked up from germline, CDR1 is SGHDT and CDR2 is YYEEEE. V lost 1 base, J lost 1 base, and 3 bases lay in between. This CDR3 has 12 residues. Generated by immunoSEQ multiplex PCR, the TCRdb table keeps only in-frame clones and is missing some. The data hold about 180,000 clones, with more than 75% observed a single time. This clonotype was sampled from a man in his late teens or twenties in good health and CMV-seropositive. The specimen sequenced was PBMCs. The chain combines TRBV5-6 with TRBJ2-7; D unresolved. Written as DNA, the CDR3 is TGTGCCAGCAGCTTGCTTTCCTACGAGCAGTACTTC. Translating it yields CASSLLSYEQYF.